A single sample is the source of the 8 T cell receptor beta chains below, sequenced in a study of T cells in Graves' hyperthyroidism and ophthalmopathy. Amplification targeted TCR beta CDR3 regions from RNA transcripts. The TCR CDR3 was amplified in a first-round RT-PCR using the HTBI primer set. TCRdb reprocessed the multiplex PCR reads via MiXCR and lists one record per CDR3 protein. The sample carries a few hundred thousand distinct CDR3 sequences, approximately 15% recorded once. Input material: blood. Source of these receptors: a woman under 40 with Graves' hyperthyroidism that later progressed to Graves' ophthalmopathy.

The sample holds a few counts of this clonotype. The J gene is TRBJ2-7, the V gene TRBV20-1, with TRBD1 matching 11 bases. The ends lost 5 bases at V and 2 bases at J; junction bases unmatched: 8. The germline V gene has CDR1 DFQATT and CDR2 SNEGSKA (reference sequence). The CDR3 covers 15 residues. This CDR3 reads CSAQTRDRGAYEQYF. CDR3 bases: TGCAGTGCTCAGACGCGGGACAGGGGGGCCTACGAGCAGTACTTC.

This chain connects TRBV5-1 to TRBJ1-1; D is unclear. The CDR3 covers 15 residues. V was pared by 2 bases and J by 1 base, with 12 bases between. Per germline, CDR1 SGHRS and CDR2 YFSETQ. The DNA for the CDR3 is TGCGCCAGCAGCTTCGACCCCTGGACGAACACTGAAGCTTTCTTT. It codes for CASSFDPWTNTEAFF.

In its sample, this clonotype was seen many times. The rearrangement joins TRBV3-1 to TRBJ2-5; D gene ambiguous. The CDR3 runs to 11 residues. The germline gives CDR1 LGHDT, CDR2 YNNKEL (reference sequence). V was clipped by 6 bases and J by 2 bases, with 4 bases between them. This CDR3 is CASRKQETQYF. The CDR3 nucleotides are TGTGCCAGCAGGAAACAAGAGACCCAGTACTTC.

This clonotype occurred a few times. The chain couples TRBV27 to TRBJ2-1, with unresolved D. V dropped 10 bases and J dropped 4 bases, with 11 bases sitting between them. The CDR3 loop spans 12 amino acids. Germline CDR1 and CDR2: MNHEY and SMNVEV (reference sequence). CDR3 protein: CATQGQYNEQFF. The DNA of the CDR3 is TGTGCCACCCAAGGGCAATACAATGAGCAGTTCTTC.

The rearrangement joins TRBV20-1 to TRBJ2-7; 7 nucleotides line up with TRBD1. V dropped 3 bases and J dropped 4; count of bases not matched to a gene: 6. This CDR3 is 13 amino acids long. Germline assignment: CDR1 DFQATT and CDR2 SNEGSKA (reference sequence). CDR3 DNA: TGCAGTGCTAGGGGGACAGCCCAGTACGAGCAGTACTTC. Its protein product is CSARGTAQYEQYF.

There are a few counts of this clonotype. The V call is TRBV9, the J call TRBJ1-2; 7 nucleotides agree with TRBD1. Unmatched junction bases numbered 4, after V lost 3 bases and J lost 5 bases. The germline gives CDR1 SGDLS, CDR2 YYNGEE. The CDR3 consists of 13 residues. The CDR3 coding sequence is TGTGCCAGCAGCGGACGGACAGGTTATGGCTACACCTTC. This gives the protein CASSGRTGYGYTF.

The chain is built from TRBV6-1 and TRBJ2-2, with TRBD2 identical over 11 bases. The CDR3 is 16 amino acids. With V trimmed by 7 bases and J by 4 bases, 8 bases remained unmatched. Germline lookup yields CDR1 MNHNS and CDR2 SASEGT. The CDR3 DNA sequence: TGTGCCAGCACCACTTTAGCGGGAGGGGGCACCGGGGAGCTGTTTTTT. Translated: CASTTLAGGGTGELFF.

This clonotype was found many times. The CDR3 loop is CATAEGQGWGNQPQHF. CDR3 nucleotide sequence: TGTGCCACAGCAGAGGGACAGGGTTGGGGCAATCAGCCCCAGCATTTT. The chain uses TRBV2 and TRBJ1-5; 9 nucleotides align to TRBD1. Trimming removed 10 bases from V and 2 bases from J; junction bases left unmatched: 12. The length of the CDR3 is 16 residues. The V gene's germline CDR1 is SNHLY and CDR2 FYNNEI. Using reference TRBV2 and TRBJ1-5 for the parts outside the CDR3, the full variable domain is EPEVTQTPSHQVTQMGQEVILRCVPISNHLYFYWYRQILGQKVEFLVSFYNNEISEKSEIFDDQFSVERPDGSNFTLKIRSTKLEDSAMYFCATAEGQGWGNQPQHFGDGTRLSIL.